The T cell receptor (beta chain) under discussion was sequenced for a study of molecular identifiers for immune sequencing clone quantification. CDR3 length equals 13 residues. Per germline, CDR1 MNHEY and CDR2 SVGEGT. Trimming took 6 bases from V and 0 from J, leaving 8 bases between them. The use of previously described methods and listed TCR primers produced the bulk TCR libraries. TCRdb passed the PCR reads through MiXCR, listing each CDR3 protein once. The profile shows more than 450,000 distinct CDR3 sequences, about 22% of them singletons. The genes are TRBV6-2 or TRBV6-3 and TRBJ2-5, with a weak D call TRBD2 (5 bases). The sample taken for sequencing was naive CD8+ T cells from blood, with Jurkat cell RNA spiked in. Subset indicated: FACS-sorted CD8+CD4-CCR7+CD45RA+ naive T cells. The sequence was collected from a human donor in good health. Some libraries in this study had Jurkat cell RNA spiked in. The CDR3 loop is CASRETNQETQYF. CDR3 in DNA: TGTGCCAGCAGGGAGACTAACCAAGAGACCCAGTACTTC.